The text below deals with one T cell receptor beta chain. Its antigen is not known. The TCR beta libraries were generated through quantitative 5'-RACE incorporating molecular barcodes. A single record per CDR3 protein comes from TCRdb applying MiXCR to the 5' RACE reads. Among over 450,000 distinct CDR3 sequences listed, about 12% were seen once. The entry originates in a study of CD8 T cells in ankylosing spondylitis. Notes on the study in general: Matched ankylosing spondylitis synovial fluid reportedly showed significant enrichment of disease-linked clones. Characteristic of ankylosing spondylitis blood, it appeared, was a TCR beta motif comprising several highly homologous variants. Peripheral blood held disease-linked clones only at relatively low frequency, and these were CD8+.

V was clipped by 3 bases and J by 2 bases; unmatched bases: 9. The CDR3 is 16 residues long. Per germline, CDR1 SGHRS and CDR2 YFSETQ. The sequence was obtained from a male donor with ankylosing spondylitis. V usage is TRBV5-1 and J usage is TRBJ2-5, with TRBD1 identical over 8 bases. Sample: blood, either unsorted or a sorted T cell fraction (not recorded which). The CDR3 DNA reads TGCGCCAGCAGCTCGGGAGACAGGGGTCGGCAAGAGACCCAGTACTTC. Translating it yields CASSSGDRGRQETQYF.